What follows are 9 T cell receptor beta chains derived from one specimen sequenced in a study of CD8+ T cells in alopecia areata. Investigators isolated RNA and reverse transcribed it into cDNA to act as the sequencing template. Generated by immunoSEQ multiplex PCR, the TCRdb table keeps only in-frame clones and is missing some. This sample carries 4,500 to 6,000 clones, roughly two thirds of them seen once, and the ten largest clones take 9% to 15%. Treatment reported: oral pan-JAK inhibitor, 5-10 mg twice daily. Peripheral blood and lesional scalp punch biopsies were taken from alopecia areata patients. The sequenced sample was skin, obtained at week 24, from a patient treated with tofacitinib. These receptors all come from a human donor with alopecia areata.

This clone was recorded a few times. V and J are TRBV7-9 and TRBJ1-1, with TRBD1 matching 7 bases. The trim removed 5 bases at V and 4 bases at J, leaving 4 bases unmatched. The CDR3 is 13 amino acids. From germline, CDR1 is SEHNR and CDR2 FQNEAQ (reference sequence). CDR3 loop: CASSPPGGTEAFF. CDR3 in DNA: TGTGCCAGCAGCCCCCCAGGGGGCACTGAAGCTTTCTTT.

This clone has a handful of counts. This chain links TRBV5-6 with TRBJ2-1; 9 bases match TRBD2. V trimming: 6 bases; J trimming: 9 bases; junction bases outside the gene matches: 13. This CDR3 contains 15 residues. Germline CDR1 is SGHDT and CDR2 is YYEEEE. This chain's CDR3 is CASNLFLAGSTEQFF. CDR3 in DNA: TGTGCCAGCAACCTGTTTCTAGCGGGGTCAACTGAGCAGTTCTTC.

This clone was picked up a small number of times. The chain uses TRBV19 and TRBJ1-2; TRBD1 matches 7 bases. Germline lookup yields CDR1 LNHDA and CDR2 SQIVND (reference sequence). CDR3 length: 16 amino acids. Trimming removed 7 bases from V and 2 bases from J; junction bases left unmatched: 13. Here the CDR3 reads CASTFRPGQRNYGYTF. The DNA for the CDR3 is TGTGCCAGTACTTTCCGGCCGGGACAGAGGAACTATGGCTACACCTTC.

The chain's CDR3 is CASSPPYEQYF. Here the CDR3 DNA reads TGTGCCAGCTCACCACCCTACGAGCAGTACTTC. V gene TRBV18 combines with J gene TRBJ2-7; unclear D gene. V was shortened by 0 bases and J by 3 bases, with 0 bases between the two germline ends. Germline V lookup: CDR1 KGHSH, CDR2 LQKENI. This CDR3 comprises 11 residues.

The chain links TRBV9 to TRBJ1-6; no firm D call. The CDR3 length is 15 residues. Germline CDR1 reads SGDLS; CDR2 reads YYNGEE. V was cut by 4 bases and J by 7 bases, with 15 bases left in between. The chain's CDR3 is CASSRAQFPNSPLHF. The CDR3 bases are TGTGCCAGCAGCCGTGCCCAGTTTCCAAATTCACCCCTCCACTTT. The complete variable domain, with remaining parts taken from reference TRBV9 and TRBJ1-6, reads DSGVTQTPKHLITATGQRVTLRCSPRSGDLSVYWYQQSLDQGLQFLIQYYNGEERAKGNILERFSAQQFPDLHSELNLSSLELGDSALYFCASSRAQFPNSPLHFGNGTRLTVT.

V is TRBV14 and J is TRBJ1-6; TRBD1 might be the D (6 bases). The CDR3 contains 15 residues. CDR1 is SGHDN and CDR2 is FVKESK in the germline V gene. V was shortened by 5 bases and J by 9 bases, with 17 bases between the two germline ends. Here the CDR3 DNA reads TGTGCCAGCAGCTGGGACGGGGGGCCGCTTTCACCCCTCCACTTT. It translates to CASSWDGGPLSPLHF.

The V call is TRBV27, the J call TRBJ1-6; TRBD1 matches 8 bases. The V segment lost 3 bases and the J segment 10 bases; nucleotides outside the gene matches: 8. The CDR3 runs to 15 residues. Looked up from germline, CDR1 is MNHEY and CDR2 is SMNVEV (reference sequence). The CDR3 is CASSFRDRRTSPLHF. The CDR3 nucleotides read TGTGCCAGCAGTTTTCGGGACAGGAGGACCTCACCCCTCCACTTT.

The CDR3 spells CASSPGLADGELFF. The CDR3 DNA reads as TGCGCCAGCAGCCCGGGACTAGCGGACGGGGAGCTGTTTTTT. The rearrangement joins TRBV5-1 to TRBJ2-2, with 11 bases lining up with TRBD2. The V gene end was trimmed by 4 bases and the J gene end by 7 bases; junction bases not matched to a gene: 3. The CDR3 contains 14 residues. Germline CDR1 reads SGHRS; CDR2 reads YFSETQ. The full variable domain, with the rest looked up from reference TRBV5-1 and TRBJ2-2, is KAGVTQTPRYLIKTRGQQVTLSCSPISGHRSVSWYQQTPGQGLQFLFEYFSETQRNKGNFPGRFSGRQFSNSRSEMNVSTLELGDSALYLCASSPGLADGELFFGEGSRLTVL.

The DNA for the CDR3 is TGTGCCAGCAGCCAAGTTACGAGAGCGGGGGGGCGAAATGAGCAGTTCTTC. It yields the protein CASSQVTRAGGRNEQFF. V is TRBV4-2 and J is TRBJ2-1; 10 positions agree with TRBD2. Germline CDR1 LGHNA, CDR2 YNFKEQ. The V segment lost 1 base and the J segment 7 bases; nucleotides outside the gene matches: 10. This CDR3 comprises 17 residues.